This TCR beta chain was sequenced during a study of sequential checkpoint blockade in melanoma. Across the study: First-line arms were nivolumab then ipilimumab, or the reverse, randomized 1:1. Both treatment sequences were followed by maintenance nivolumab.

The repertoire was sequenced with immunoSEQ multiplex PCR; TCRdb's copy has only in-frame clones and lacks some. Among about 22,000 clones listed, around two thirds were seen once. The CDR3 has 13 amino acids. Trimming at V came to 2 bases and at J to 11 bases, leaving 3 bases not matched to a gene. Indicated treatment: randomized to nivolumab then ipilimumab (arm A) or the reverse (arm B). None of the patients previously received DNA-damaging chemotherapy. Live CD3+CD8+ CD19− CD56− cells were sorted from PBMCs. The chain carries TRBV5-3 and TRBJ1-4; 10 bases fit TRBD1. TRBV5-3 is annotated as an ORF whose role is uncertain. Material: CD8+ T cells sorted from blood (inferred from file names), obtained from a patient given nivolumab and ipilimumab in sequence. This receptor was taken from a human donor with melanoma. As DNA, the CDR3 is TGTGCCAGAAGCTTTGTGGACAGGGGGAAACTGTTTTTT. Encoded protein: CARSFVDRGKLFF.